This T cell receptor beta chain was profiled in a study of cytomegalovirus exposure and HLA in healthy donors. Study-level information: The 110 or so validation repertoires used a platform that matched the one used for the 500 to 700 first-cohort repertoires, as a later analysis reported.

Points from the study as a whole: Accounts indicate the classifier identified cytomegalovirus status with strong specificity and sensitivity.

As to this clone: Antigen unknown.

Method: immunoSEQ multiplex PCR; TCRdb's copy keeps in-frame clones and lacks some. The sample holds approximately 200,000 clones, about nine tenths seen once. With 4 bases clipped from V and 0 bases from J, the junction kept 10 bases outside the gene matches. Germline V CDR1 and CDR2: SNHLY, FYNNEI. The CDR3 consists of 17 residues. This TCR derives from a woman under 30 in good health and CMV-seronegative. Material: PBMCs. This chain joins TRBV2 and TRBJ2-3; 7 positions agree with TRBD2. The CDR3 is CASSARTLAESTDTQYF. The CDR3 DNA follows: TGTGCCAGCAGTGCCCGAACCCTAGCGGAGAGCACAGATACGCAGTATTTT.